This T cell receptor (beta chain) was captured by sequencing in a study of blood T cells in healthy people across ages. Together with a sample-barcoded 5' primer, a J-beta primer mix was included in a second PCR lasting roughly 6 to 12 cycles. One entry per CDR3 protein results from TCRdb running MiXCR on the 5' RACE reads. The sample has some 1.6 million distinct CDR3 sequences, almost 35% seen once; the top ten hold about 11%. The J segment lost 1 base and the V segment lost 7 bases, leaving 9 bases of the junction unmatched. The CDR3 is made up of 15 amino acids. Germline V gives CDR1 SGHRS, CDR2 YFSETQ.

The rearrangement links TRBV5-1 to TRBJ2-7; 9 bases are a match to TRBD1. The receptor's source is a woman aged 25 to 45 in good health. The specimen sequenced was blood. The CDR3 loop is CASGPGQGTSYEQYF. The CDR3 coding sequence is TGCGCCAGCGGCCCTGGACAGGGGACTTCCTACGAGCAGTACTTC.